This TCR beta chain was identified in a study of regulatory dendritic cells for organ transplantation. Across the study: Monocytes received vitamin D3 on days 0 and 4, IL-10 on day 4.

As regards this clone: Its antigen is currently unknown.

Measured with immunoSEQ multiplex PCR; TCRdb has only the in-frame clones, and not every one. The repertoire holds 20,000 to 25,000 clones, with 85% as singletons. Sorted subsets were CFSE-labeled and cultured about 5 days with allogeneic dendritic cells. This CDR3 is built from 13 residues. V was cut by 6 bases and J by 4 bases, with 15 bases left in between. In germline, CDR1 is SQVTM, CDR2 ANQGSEA. Material: naive CD4+ T cells from blood cultured with dendritic cells. This sample's subset: CD45RA+ naive T cells. The V call is TRBV29-1, the J call TRBJ1-1; D is unclear. This clonotype was obtained from a human donor in good health. The CDR3 sequence is CSVPHREGTEAFF. In nucleotides, the CDR3 is TGCAGCGTACCACATAGGGAGGGCACTGAAGCTTTCTTT. The whole variable domain, filled in from reference TRBV29-1 and TRBJ1-1, reads SAVISQKPSRDICQRGTSLTIQCQVDSQVTMMFWYRQQPGQSLTLIATANQGSEATYESGFVIDKFPISRPNLTFSTLTVSNMSPEDSSIYLCSVPHREGTEAFFGQGTRLTVV.